These 32 T cell receptor beta chains share one sample of origin, sequenced in a study of blood T cell repertoires in COVID-19. The assay was immunoSEQ multiplex PCR, and TCRdb's table has in-frame clones only and misses some. Of some 120,000 clones listed, roughly 86% were seen once; the top ten hold around 13%. Input material: peripheral blood. These receptors all come from a human donor in a cohort sampled during active COVID-19.

This chain connects TRBV30 to TRBJ2-1; TRBD1 matches at 7 bases. The CDR3 is 14 residues long. The trim removed 6 bases at V and 0 bases at J, leaving 5 bases unmatched. In germline, CDR1 is GTSNPN, CDR2 SVGIG (reference sequence). This chain's CDR3 is CACDRADSYNEQFF. The CDR3 DNA reads as TGTGCCTGTGACAGGGCCGACTCCTACAATGAGCAGTTCTTC. The full variable domain, its missing parts supplied by reference TRBV30 and TRBJ2-1, is SQTIHQWPATLVQPVGSPLSLECTVEGTSNPNLYWYRQAAGRGLQLLFYSVGIGQISSEVPQNLSASRPQDRQFILSSKKLLLSDSGFYLCACDRADSYNEQFFGPGTRLTVL.

The chain combines TRBV30 with TRBJ1-5, with TRBD1 matching 7 bases. The CDR3 is made up of 14 amino acids. The V and J ends lost 1 base and 7 bases, in that order; junction bases with no gene match: 7. The germline V gene encodes CDR1 GTSNPN and CDR2 SVGIG (reference sequence). The CDR3 coding sequence is TGTGCCTGGAGTGCCGGAGGGGGCGGCCAGCCCCAGCATTTT. Its protein product is CAWSAGGGGQPQHF.

The CDR3 DNA reads as TGCAGTGCTGACCTAGGCACTGAAGCTTTCTTT. This translates into CSADLGTEAFF. The chain employs TRBV20-1 and TRBJ1-1, with D unresolved. The length of the CDR3 is 11 residues. V was shortened by 5 bases and J by 4 bases, with 8 bases between the two germline ends. In germline, CDR1 is DFQATT, CDR2 SNEGSKA (reference sequence).

The chain combines TRBV7-8 with TRBJ2-3, with D maybe TRBD1 (5 bases). Trimming removed 5 bases from V and 2 bases from J, with 11 bases in between. The CDR3 is made up of 14 amino acids. The V gene's germline CDR1 is SGHVS and CDR2 FQNEAQ. This CDR3 is CASSPAGHTDTQYF. The CDR3 bases are TGTGCCAGCAGCCCGGCAGGGCACACAGATACGCAGTATTTT.

The chain uses TRBV28 and TRBJ1-5; D call uncertain. The CDR3 runs 14 residues. V was pared by 3 bases and J by 0 bases, with 6 bases between. CDR1 and CDR2 from the germline V gene are MDHEN and SYDVKM. CDR3 loop: CASSLVYSNQPQHF. CDR3 in DNA: TGTGCCAGCAGTTTGGTCTATAGCAATCAGCCCCAGCATTTT.

The chain employs TRBV11-2 and TRBJ2-5; possible D gene TRBD1, 6 bases. Germline values: CDR1 SGHAT, CDR2 FQNNGV. V dropped 4 bases and J dropped 4 bases, with 13 bases sitting between them. This CDR3 is 14 amino acids long. This CDR3 reads CASSSLTGRETQYF. DNA for the CDR3: TGTGCCAGCAGCTCCCTGACAGGTCGAGAGACCCAGTACTTC.

The DNA of the CDR3 is TGTGCCAGCAGTAATAGCGGTGACAATGAGCAGTTCTTC. Amino acids: CASSNSGDNEQFF. The chain has TRBV6-5 and TRBJ2-1; possible D gene TRBD2, 6 bases. The CDR3 length is 13 residues. Deletions cut 5 bases from V and 5 bases from J, with 10 bases between. Germline values: CDR1 MNHEY, CDR2 SVGAGI.

This chain uses TRBV5-1 with TRBJ2-5; D is ambiguous. Trimming left V 1 base short and J 1 base short, with 5 bases between. Germline V gene lookup returns CDR1 SGHRS and CDR2 YFSETQ. CDR3 length: 13 amino acids. CDR3 amino acids: CASSLSSQETQYF. CDR3 bases: TGCGCCAGCAGCTTGTCCAGCCAAGAGACCCAGTACTTC.

The chain is built from TRBV9 and TRBJ2-1, with 7 positions matching TRBD1. The V gene end was trimmed by 1 base and the J gene end by 4 bases; junction bases not matched to a gene: 5. The germline CDR1 and CDR2 sequences are SGDLS and YYNGEE. The CDR3 is 15 amino acids. This chain's CDR3 is CASSVSQGEYNEQFF. The CDR3, as DNA: TGTGCCAGCAGCGTATCCCAGGGGGAATACAATGAGCAGTTCTTC.

The chain couples TRBV2 to TRBJ2-5, with D maybe TRBD2 (5 bases). Germline V gene sequence: CDR1 SNHLY, CDR2 FYNNEI. V lost 6 bases, J lost 4 bases, and 12 bases lay in between. The CDR3 runs to 13 residues. The CDR3 protein is CASSEGGRETQYF. In DNA, the CDR3 is TGTGCCAGCAGCGAGGGTGGTCGAGAGACCCAGTACTTC.

The chain couples TRBV5-6 to TRBJ1-1; TRBD1 matches 9 bases. V shed 0 bases, J shed 5 bases, and the junction held 2 bases outside the gene matches. Germline loops: CDR1 SGHDT, CDR2 YYEEEE. CDR3 length equals 14 residues. The CDR3, as DNA: TGTGCCAGCAGCTTGGTACAGGGGGCGACTGAAGCTTTCTTT. It encodes CASSLVQGATEAFF.

This chain joins TRBV30 and TRBJ1-1; 7 positions agree with TRBD1. Germline CDR1 is GTSNPN and CDR2 is SVGIG (reference sequence). The CDR3 consists of 14 residues. V lost 1 base to trimming and J lost 2 bases; unmatched junction nucleotides: 4. CDR3 sequence (DNA): TGTGCCTGGAGTGCGGGACAGAGAAACACTGAAGCTTTCTTT. Amino acids: CAWSAGQRNTEAFF.

The J gene is TRBJ2-2, the V gene TRBV4-1; 10 positions agree with TRBD1. Germline assignment: CDR1 MGHRA and CDR2 YSYEKL. With V trimmed by 6 bases and J by 6 bases, 7 bases remained unmatched. The CDR3 is 15 amino acids. CDR3 amino acids: CASSFGTGAAGELFF. The CDR3 DNA reads as TGCGCCAGCAGTTTCGGGACAGGGGCGGCCGGGGAGCTGTTTTTT.

CDR3: CASSQEGGNTIYF. CDR3 nucleotides: TGTGCCAGCAGCCAGGAGGGGGGAAACACCATATATTTT. The chain combines TRBV7-3 with TRBJ1-3; perhaps TRBD1 as D (5 bases). Germline CDR1 and CDR2: SGHTA and FQGTGA. V dropped 5 bases and J dropped 4 bases, with 9 bases sitting between them. There are 13 residues in the CDR3.

This clone was seen a single time. This rearrangement joins TRBV13 to TRBJ2-7; D may be TRBD1 (6 bases). There are 16 residues in the CDR3. Germline CDR1 is PRHDT and CDR2 is FYEKMQ (reference sequence). The V and J ends lost 0 bases and 3 bases respectively, with 15 bases between them. DNA for the CDR3: TGTGCCAGCAGCTTAGGGGGGGCAGGGCTAGGCTACGAGCAGTACTTC. Amino acids: CASSLGGAGLGYEQYF.

This chain uses TRBV4-2 with TRBJ1-4; D is perhaps TRBD1 (5 bases). With 4 bases removed from V and 4 bases from J, the gap between germline ends came to 13 bases. Germline CDR1 and CDR2: LGHNA and YNFKEQ. This CDR3 has 15 amino acids. CDR3 DNA sequence: TGTGCCAGCAGCCTAGACCCAGGGAATAATGAAAAACTGTTTTTT. Protein sequence: CASSLDPGNNEKLFF.

The V gene is TRBV30, the J gene TRBJ2-7; 9 nucleotides agree with TRBD1. V dropped 2 bases and J dropped 3; count of bases not matched to a gene: 5. This CDR3 spans 14 amino acids. Germline CDR1 and CDR2: GTSNPN and SVGIG (reference sequence). The CDR3, as DNA: TGTGCCTGGAGTTCCGGGGACAGGGTCTACGAGCAGTACTTC. Encoded protein: CAWSSGDRVYEQYF. The variable domain in full, completed from reference TRBV30 and TRBJ2-7, reads SQTIHQWPATLVQPVGSPLSLECTVEGTSNPNLYWYRQAAGRGLQLLFYSVGIGQISSEVPQNLSASRPQDRQFILSSKKLLLSDSGFYLCAWSSGDRVYEQYFGPGTRLTVT.

This clone was seen just once. The rearrangement links TRBV27 to TRBJ2-7; tentatively, D is TRBD2 (6 bases). This CDR3 spans 15 amino acids. The ends were cut back, 2 bases at V and 2 bases at J, with 13 bases in the middle. Germline CDR1 and CDR2: MNHEY and SMNVEV (reference sequence). This CDR3 is CASSLGGTGPYEQYF. The CDR3 DNA follows: TGTGCCAGCAGTTTAGGCGGGACGGGCCCCTACGAGCAGTACTTC.

The CDR3 DNA sequence: TGTGCCAGCAGCTCGGGACAGGGCTACGAGCAGTACTTC. Translated, it gives CASSSGQGYEQYF. This rearrangement joins TRBV12-3 or TRBV12-4 to TRBJ2-7, with TRBD1 matching over 9 bases. This CDR3 has 13 amino acids. V was pared by 6 bases and J by 3 bases, with 3 bases of the junction left unmatched.

Note on this clone: Within the sample, other DNA sequences also encode this same CDR3. V gene TRBV2 combines with J gene TRBJ1-3; 9 bases map to TRBD1. The CDR3 loop spans 15 amino acids. Losses at the gene ends were 6 bases for V and 2 bases for J; bases not matched to a gene: 5. Germline loops: CDR1 SNHLY, CDR2 FYNNEI. CDR3 in amino acids: CASSSDRGAGNTIYF. The CDR3 bases are TGTGCCAGCAGCTCTGACAGGGGGGCTGGAAACACCATATATTTT. Complete variable domain (other parts from reference TRBV2 and TRBJ1-3): EPEVTQTPSHQVTQMGQEVILRCVPISNHLYFYWYRQILGQKVEFLVSFYNNEISEKSEIFDDQFSVERPDGSNFTLKIRSTKLEDSAMYFCASSSDRGAGNTIYFGEGSWLTVV.

The chain employs TRBV9 and TRBJ2-3, with D possibly matching TRBD2 (5 bases). The CDR3 extends over 15 amino acids. Germline V gene sequence: CDR1 SGDLS, CDR2 YYNGEE. Trimming pared 0 bases from V and 2 bases from J, leaving 10 bases between. CDR3 protein: CASSVAGITTDTQYF. In DNA form, the CDR3 reads TGTGCCAGCAGCGTAGCCGGGATTACCACAGATACGCAGTATTTT.

The rearrangement links TRBV3-1 (or the pseudogene TRBV3-2) to TRBJ1-1, with no clear D. Looked up from germline, CDR1 is LGHDT and CDR2 is YNNKEL (reference sequence). The V end lost 4 bases, the J end lost 2 bases, and 11 bases lay between the germline ends. This CDR3 has 14 amino acids. This CDR3 is CASSPREGNTEAFF. CDR3 DNA sequence: TGTGCCAGCAGCCCTAGGGAGGGAAACACTGAAGCTTTCTTT.

This chain uses TRBV10-2 with TRBJ1-5; D gene ambiguous. Germline V lookup: CDR1 WSHSY, CDR2 SAAADI. The ends were cut back, 0 bases at V and 7 bases at J, with 10 bases in the middle. This CDR3 is built from 14 residues. The CDR3 coding sequence is TGCGCCAGCAGTGAGTCGAAAAGTCGGCAGCCCCAGCATTTT. Translated, it gives CASSESKSRQPQHF.

This chain links TRBV4-1 with TRBJ1-4; possible D gene TRBD1, 6 bases. The CDR3 sequence is 17 residues long. Germline CDR1 reads MGHRA; CDR2 reads YSYEKL. The V gene lost 1 base and the J gene lost 3 bases, with 15 bases spanning the gap. DNA of the CDR3: TGCGCCAGCAGCCAAGGGGGAGGGGGAGGACCTAATGAAAAACTGTTTTTT. Translation gives CASSQGGGGGPNEKLFF.

This clone showed up just once. This chain connects TRBV30 to TRBJ2-5; 7 nucleotides align to TRBD1. The V and J ends lost 4 bases and 7 bases, in that order; junction bases with no gene match: 33. Germline V gene lookup returns CDR1 GTSNPN and CDR2 SVGIG (reference sequence). This CDR3 comprises 21 residues. In DNA, the CDR3 is TGTGCCTGGACCCAGTCGTTGGGCAGGGGGTATCCCGCTATAGAGGGTGGGACCCAGTACTTC. The encoded protein is CAWTQSLGRGYPAIEGGTQYF.

The rearrangement uses TRBV5-1 and TRBJ1-2, with D possibly matching TRBD1 (6 bases). The CDR3 length is 17 residues. Germline CDR1 SGHRS, CDR2 YFSETQ. The ends were cut back, 1 base at V and 0 bases at J, with 16 bases in the middle. The CDR3 sequence is CASSLSRREGANYGYTF. As DNA, the CDR3 is TGCGCCAGCAGCTTGAGCCGAAGGGAGGGGGCTAACTATGGCTACACCTTC.

Here the CDR3 DNA reads TGTGCCAGCACAAAACAGGTGATGAACACTGAAGCTTTCTTT. Protein: CASTKQVMNTEAFF. The rearrangement joins TRBV19 to TRBJ1-1, with D possibly matching TRBD1 (5 bases). Trimming cost V 9 bases and J 0 bases, with 14 bases left between them. CDR1 is LNHDA, CDR2 SQIVND, per germline (reference sequence). The CDR3 sequence is 14 residues long. The complete variable domain, with remaining parts taken from reference TRBV19 and TRBJ1-1, reads DGGITQSPKYLFRKEGQNVTLSCEQNLNHDAMYWYRQDPGQGLRLIYYSQIVNDFQKGDIAEGYSVSREKKESFPLTVTSAQKNPTAFYLCASTKQVMNTEAFFGQGTRLTVV.

The table lists this clone with a count of one. The chain employs TRBV7-6 and TRBJ1-4; D ambiguous. In germline, CDR1 is SGHVS, CDR2 FNYEAQ. V lost 3 bases to trimming and J lost 7 bases, with 21 bases between them. There are 17 residues in the CDR3. In nucleotides, the CDR3 is TGTGCCAGCAGCTTCGCGTCCCCGACGGAGTTAGGTGAAAAACTGTTTTTT. This translates into CASSFASPTELGEKLFF.

V usage is TRBV19 and J usage is TRBJ2-2; D is perhaps TRBD1 (6 bases). CDR3 length: 14 residues. CDR1 is LNHDA, CDR2 SQIVND, per germline (reference sequence). The V end was cut by 6 bases, the J end by 5 bases, with 13 bases between. CDR3 protein: CASRKDSQTGELFF. The CDR3 DNA reads TGTGCCAGTAGGAAGGACAGTCAAACCGGGGAGCTGTTTTTT.

The V call is TRBV9, the J call TRBJ1-1; D might be TRBD1 (5 bases). Germline-derived CDR1 and CDR2 are SGDLS and YYNGEE. CDR3 size: 15 residues. The V gene lost 3 bases and the J gene lost 0 bases, with 12 bases spanning the gap. The DNA for the CDR3 is TGTGCCAGCAGCGCACAGACAGCAGTGAACACTGAAGCTTTCTTT. Residues: CASSAQTAVNTEAFF.

V gene TRBV27 combines with J gene TRBJ1-1; tentative D call: TRBD1 (6 bases). With 7 bases removed from V and 6 bases from J, the gap between germline ends came to 12 bases. The CDR3 covers 12 residues. The germline V gene has CDR1 MNHEY and CDR2 SMNVEV (reference sequence). The CDR3, as DNA: TGTGCCAGCAAAGGGGGGGCTGCTGAAGCTTTCTTT. The encoded protein is CASKGGAAEAFF.

V gene TRBV9 combines with J gene TRBJ2-7; 9 bases are shared with TRBD2. CDR1 is SGDLS, CDR2 YYNGEE, per germline. The trim removed 0 bases at V and 0 bases at J, leaving 4 bases unmatched. The CDR3 runs to 16 residues. For the CDR3, the DNA is TGTGCCAGCAGCGTAGCGAGCGGGGGGTCCTCCTACGAGCAGTACTTC. As protein: CASSVASGGSSYEQYF. Full variable domain (missing parts from reference TRBV9 and TRBJ2-7): DSGVTQTPKHLITATGQRVTLRCSPRSGDLSVYWYQQSLDQGLQFLIQYYNGEERAKGNILERFSAQQFPDLHSELNLSSLELGDSALYFCASSVASGGSSYEQYFGPGTRLTVT.